This TCR beta chain was identified in a study of sequential checkpoint blockade in melanoma. Looking at the study overall: Arm A got nivolumab then ipilimumab; arm B the reverse, 1:1. Each arm's sequence ended with maintenance nivolumab.

This sample's treatment: randomized to nivolumab then ipilimumab (arm A) or the reverse (arm B). None of the patients previously received DNA-damaging chemotherapy. PBMC sorting kept live CD3+CD8+ cells without CD19 or CD56. This CDR3 has 17 amino acids. From germline, CDR1 is ENHRY and CDR2 SYGVKD. V shed 6 bases, J shed 6 bases, and the junction held 19 bases outside the gene matches. Libraries were prepared by immunoSEQ multiplex PCR; TCRdb keeps only in-frame clonotypes and omits some of them. This table has tens of thousands of clones, about 88% appearing once. The source is a human donor with melanoma. This chain joins TRBV10-3 and TRBJ1-2, with TRBD1 identical over 7 bases. The source was CD8+ T cells sorted from blood (inferred from file names), collected from a patient given nivolumab and ipilimumab in sequence. DNA for the CDR3: TGTGCCATCAGCGACCCCAGGGGGGACCGCCAAGTGAATGGCTACACCTTC. Its translation is CAISDPRGDRQVNGYTF.